The clone carrying this TCR beta chain was seen only once. The antigen is undetermined. Germline CDR1 reads SQVTM; CDR2 reads ANQGSEA. This CDR3 has 13 amino acids. V lost 6 bases to trimming and J lost 1 base, with 9 bases between them. The data derive from a study of post-analysis software for immune sequencing data. On the study more broadly: Recorded subtypes: relapsing-remitting, secondary progressive, progressive-relapsing; some patients unannotated.

Each TCR beta cDNA library carried unique molecular identifiers. Between about 1 and 11 million T cells gave rise to hundreds of thousands of cDNA molecules. One entry per CDR3 protein results from TCRdb running MiXCR on the PCR reads. This repertoire shows 450,000 to 650,000 distinct CDR3 sequences, 44% found once; its top ten account for over 1.5%. General study results and limits: In multiple sclerosis, normalized Chao1 diversity was significantly below that of controls. Controls showed lower frequencies than patients for five TRBV segments, and TRBV5-6, TRBV5-1 and TRBV20-1 were among these. Co-batched samples clustered tightly together by F measure.

Sequencing was carried out using blood. The chain carries TRBV29-1 and TRBJ2-2; TRBD1 is a possible D gene (5 bases). This sequence originates from a girl aged 5-17 years with multiple sclerosis. This chain's CDR3 is CSVQTENTGELFF. CDR3 DNA: TGCAGCGTACAGACAGAGAACACCGGGGAGCTGTTTTTT.